This TCR beta chain was obtained from a study of OX40 agonist ivuxolimab in advanced cancers. Looking at the study overall: Ivuxolimab was a fully human IgG2 agonistic monoclonal antibody targeting the costimulatory receptor OX40 (CD134). Intravenous ivuxolimab was administered to patients every 2 weeks at six dose levels: 0.01, 0.1, 0.3, 1.5, 3 and 10 mg/kg. Of the roughly 51 patients in dose escalation, around 19 had hepatocellular carcinoma, about 15 had melanoma, 9 had renal cell carcinoma and 9 had head and neck cancer. The dose-escalation cohort was 82.7% male with a mean age of 60 years, ranging from roughly 20 to 80. Prior anti-PD-1, anti-PD-L1 or anti-CTLA-4 therapy was permitted, and less than 45% of dose-escalation patients had received checkpoint inhibitors. Partial responses occurred in three dose-escalation patients: two with cutaneous melanoma and one with hepatocellular carcinoma. Peripheral TCRbeta sequencing was intended to test whether TCR sequence diversity was altered and clonal T-cell expansion was caused by ivuxolimab. The paper covers the monotherapy dose-escalation part of the phase I ivuxolimab trial, which included N ≈ 52 patients. Broader findings and caveats from the paper: At doses of 0.1 to 3.0 mg/kg, clonal expansion of both CD4+ and CD8+ blood T cells was observed from baseline to week 6. After ivuxolimab, more expanded clones were found on average in CD8+ T cells than in CD4+ T cells. In the 0.1-3.0 mg/kg groups, partial responders had among the lowest normalized peripheral clonal expansion, particularly in CD8+ T cells. The antigen specificity of the peripheral T cells that underwent clonal expansion was not determined. Low levels of normalized T-cell clonal expansion were also seen in some patients who did not respond.

Based on the germline V gene, the CDR1 and CDR2 sequences are MDHEN and SYDVKM. Trimming removed 6 bases from V and 4 bases from J; the gene matches leave 15 bases unexplained. The CDR3 spans 17 residues, from the cysteine through the phenylalanine. The DNA shown is the 51-base CDR3, in frame from base 1. The trial excluded patients who had a history of autoimmune disease or were on systemic immunosuppression. Peripheral blood for TCR sequencing was collected from all dose cohorts at baseline, on cycle 4 day 1, and on cycle 7 day 1. Samples were obtained from an open-label, multicenter, first-in-human phase I dose-escalation trial of ivuxolimab. The trial enrolled adults with locally advanced or metastatic head and neck squamous cell, hepatocellular, melanoma or renal cell carcinoma. Before TCR sequencing, CD4+ and CD8+ T cells were separately sorted from peripheral blood. About this clone: Its antigen is currently not known. Within one base of it there is no much larger clone, and no base qualities were kept.

To sequence the TCRbeta CDR3 region, genomic DNA was isolated from the sorted cells. TCRbeta CDR3 regions were sequenced using the immunoSEQ Assay. As stored in TCRdb, this immuneACCESS dataset retains in-frame rearrangements with V and J assigned. A fraction of the clones does not appear; measured against another copy, unresolved V genes explain less than half of the discrepancy, and the remainder lacks a known reason. Counted in this sample were some 42,000 clones; approximately 92% of them appeared once. The ten biggest clones cover 4% to 5% of the sample. The sequence came from an adult with an advanced solid tumor such as melanoma, head and neck, liver or kidney cancer. The sequencing here drew on CD4+ or CD8+ T cells sorted from blood, taken in a trial of the OX40 agonist ivuxolimab. In this chain, TRBV28 is recombined with TRBJ2-5; 9 central nucleotides agree with TRBD2. The CDR3 protein sequence reads: CASRAIGWLAGSETQYF. The DNA sequence reads TGTGCCAGCAGGGCCATCGGATGGCTAGCGGGGTCAGAGACCCAGTACTTC.